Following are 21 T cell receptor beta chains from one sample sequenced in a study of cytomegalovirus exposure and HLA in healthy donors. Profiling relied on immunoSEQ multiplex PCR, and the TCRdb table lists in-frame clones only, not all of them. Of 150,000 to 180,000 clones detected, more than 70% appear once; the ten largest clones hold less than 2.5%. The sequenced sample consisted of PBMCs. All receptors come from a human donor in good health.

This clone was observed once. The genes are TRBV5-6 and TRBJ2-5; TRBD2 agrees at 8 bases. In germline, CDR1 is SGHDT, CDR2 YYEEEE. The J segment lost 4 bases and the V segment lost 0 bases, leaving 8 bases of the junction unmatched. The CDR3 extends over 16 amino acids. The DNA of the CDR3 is TGTGCCAGCAGCTTGGAGCGGGGGTTGACCGTAGAGACCCAGTACTTC. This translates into CASSLERGLTVETQYF. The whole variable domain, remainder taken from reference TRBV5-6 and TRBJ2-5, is DAGVTQSPTHLIKTRGQQVTLRCSPKSGHDTVSWYQQALGQGPQFIFQYYEEEERQRGNFPDRFSGHQFPNYSSELNVNALLLGDSALYLCASSLERGLTVETQYFGPGTRLLVL.

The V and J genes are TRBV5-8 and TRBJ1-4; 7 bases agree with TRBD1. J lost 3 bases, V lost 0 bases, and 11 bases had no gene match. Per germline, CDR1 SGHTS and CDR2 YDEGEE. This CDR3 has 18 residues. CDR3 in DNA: TGTGCCAGCAGCTTGGCCAGGTTTTCGGGACAGTCTAATGAAAAACTGTTTTTT. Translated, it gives CASSLARFSGQSNEKLFF.

This chain's CDR3 is CASRSSSTEAFF. As DNA, the CDR3 is TGTGCCAGCAGATCTAGCAGTACTGAAGCTTTCTTT. The rearrangement uses TRBV7-2 and TRBJ1-1; D is uncertain. The CDR3 runs to 12 residues. Germline values: CDR1 SGHTA, CDR2 FQGNSA. The V and J ends lost 6 bases and 5 bases respectively, with 10 bases between them.

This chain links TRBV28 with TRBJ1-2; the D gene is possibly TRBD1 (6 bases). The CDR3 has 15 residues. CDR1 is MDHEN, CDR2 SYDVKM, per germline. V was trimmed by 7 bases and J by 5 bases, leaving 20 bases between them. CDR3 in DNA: TGTGCCAGCACTCAGGGACACTCTAAGCGGTATGGCTACACCTTC. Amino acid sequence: CASTQGHSKRYGYTF.

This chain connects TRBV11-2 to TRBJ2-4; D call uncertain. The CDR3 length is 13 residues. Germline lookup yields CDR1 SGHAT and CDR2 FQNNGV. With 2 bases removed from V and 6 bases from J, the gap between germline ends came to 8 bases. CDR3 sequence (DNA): TGTGCCAGCAGCTTATTGAGGCTAAACATTCAGTACTTC. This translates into CASSLLRLNIQYF.

The CDR3 sequence: CASSQRGLAGRGPDTQYF. The CDR3 DNA sequence: TGTGCCAGCAGTCAACGGGGACTAGCGGGACGGGGCCCCGATACGCAGTATTTT. This sequence joins TRBV27 and TRBJ2-3; 13 bases match TRBD2. Trimming took 5 bases from V and 6 from J; bases not matched to a gene: 14. The germline V gene encodes CDR1 MNHEY and CDR2 SMNVEV (reference sequence). The CDR3 is made up of 18 amino acids.

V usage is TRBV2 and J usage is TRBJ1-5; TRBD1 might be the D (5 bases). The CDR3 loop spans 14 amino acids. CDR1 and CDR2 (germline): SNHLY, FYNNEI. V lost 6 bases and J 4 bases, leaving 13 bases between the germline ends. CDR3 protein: CASRIAGFNQPQHF. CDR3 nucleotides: TGTGCCAGCAGGATCGCAGGGTTTAATCAGCCCCAGCATTTT.

The CDR3 reads CASTQTGGNQPQHF. As DNA, the CDR3 is TGTGCCAGCACCCAGACAGGGGGCAATCAGCCCCAGCATTTT. The chain links TRBV2 to TRBJ1-5; the match to TRBD1 covers 8 bases. Germline CDR1 and CDR2: SNHLY and FYNNEI. CDR3 size: 14 residues. The ends lost 7 bases at V and 2 bases at J; junction bases unmatched: 4.

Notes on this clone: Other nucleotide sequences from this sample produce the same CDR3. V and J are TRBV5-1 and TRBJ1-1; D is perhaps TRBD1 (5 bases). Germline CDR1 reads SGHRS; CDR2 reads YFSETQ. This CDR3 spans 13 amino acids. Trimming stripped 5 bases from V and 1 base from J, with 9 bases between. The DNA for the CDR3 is TGCGCCAGCAGTGATAGGGGGAACACTGAAGCTTTCTTT. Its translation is CASSDRGNTEAFF.

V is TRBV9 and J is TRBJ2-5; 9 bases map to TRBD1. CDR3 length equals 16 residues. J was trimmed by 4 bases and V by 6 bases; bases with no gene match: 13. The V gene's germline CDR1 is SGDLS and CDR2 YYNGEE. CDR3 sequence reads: CASTAPGGTGRETQYF. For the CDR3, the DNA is TGTGCCAGCACCGCCCCCGGGGGGACAGGGCGAGAGACCCAGTACTTC.

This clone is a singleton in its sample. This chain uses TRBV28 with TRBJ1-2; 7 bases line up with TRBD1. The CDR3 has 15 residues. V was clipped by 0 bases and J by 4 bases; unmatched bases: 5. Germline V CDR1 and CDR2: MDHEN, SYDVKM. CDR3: CASSLWAGGAYGYTF. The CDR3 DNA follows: TGTGCCAGCAGTTTATGGGCAGGGGGTGCCTATGGCTACACCTTC.

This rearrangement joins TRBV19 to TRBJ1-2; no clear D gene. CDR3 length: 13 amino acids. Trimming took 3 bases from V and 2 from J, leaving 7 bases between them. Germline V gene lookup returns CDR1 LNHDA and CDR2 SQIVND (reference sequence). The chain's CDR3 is CASSISLNYGYTF. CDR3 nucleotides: TGTGCCAGTAGTATTAGCCTAAACTATGGCTACACCTTC.

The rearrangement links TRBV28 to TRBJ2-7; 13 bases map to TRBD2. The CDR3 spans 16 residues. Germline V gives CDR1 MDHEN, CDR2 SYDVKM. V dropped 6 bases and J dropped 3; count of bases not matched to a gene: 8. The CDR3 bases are TGTGCCAGCAGCCCGGGACTAGCGGGATTCTTCTACGAGCAGTACTTC. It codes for CASSPGLAGFFYEQYF.

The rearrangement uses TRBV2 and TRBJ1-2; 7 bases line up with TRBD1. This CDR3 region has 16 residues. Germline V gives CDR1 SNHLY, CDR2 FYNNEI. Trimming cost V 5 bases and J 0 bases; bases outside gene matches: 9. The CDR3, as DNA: TGTGCCAGCAGTCAGAGGACCGGGACAGCTAACTATGGCTACACCTTC. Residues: CASSQRTGTANYGYTF.

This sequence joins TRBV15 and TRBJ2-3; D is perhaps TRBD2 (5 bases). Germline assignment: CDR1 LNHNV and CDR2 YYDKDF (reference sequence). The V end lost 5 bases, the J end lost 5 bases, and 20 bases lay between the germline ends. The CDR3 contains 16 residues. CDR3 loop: CATSSDKYGVQDTQYF. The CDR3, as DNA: TGTGCCACCAGCTCAGATAAGTACGGGGTTCAAGATACGCAGTATTTT.

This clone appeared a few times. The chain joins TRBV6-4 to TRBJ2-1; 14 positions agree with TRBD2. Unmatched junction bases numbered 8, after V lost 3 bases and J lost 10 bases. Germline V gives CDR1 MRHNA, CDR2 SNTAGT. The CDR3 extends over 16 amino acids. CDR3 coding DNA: TGTGCCAGCAGTGAGGCGCCGGGACTAGCGGGGGCCGAGCAGTTCTTC. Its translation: CASSEAPGLAGAEQFF.

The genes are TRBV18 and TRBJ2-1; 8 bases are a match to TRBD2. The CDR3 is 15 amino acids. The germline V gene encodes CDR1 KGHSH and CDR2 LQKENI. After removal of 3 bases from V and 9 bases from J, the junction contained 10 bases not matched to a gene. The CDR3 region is CASSPPGTRGSEQFF. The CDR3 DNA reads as TGTGCCAGCTCACCCCCCGGGACTAGGGGCAGTGAGCAGTTCTTC.

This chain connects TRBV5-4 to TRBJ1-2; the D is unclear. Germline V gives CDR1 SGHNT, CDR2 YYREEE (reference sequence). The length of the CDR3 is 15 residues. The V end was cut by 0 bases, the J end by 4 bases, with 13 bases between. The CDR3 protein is CASSLVDTAVYGYTF. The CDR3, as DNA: TGTGCCAGCAGCTTGGTCGATACAGCAGTCTATGGCTACACCTTC.

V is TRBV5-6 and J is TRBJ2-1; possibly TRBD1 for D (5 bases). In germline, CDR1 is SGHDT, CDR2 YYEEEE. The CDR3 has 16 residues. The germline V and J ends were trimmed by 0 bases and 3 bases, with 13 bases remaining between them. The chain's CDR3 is CASSLDRQGGYNEQFF. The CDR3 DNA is TGTGCCAGCAGCTTGGATCGGCAGGGTGGCTACAATGAGCAGTTCTTC.

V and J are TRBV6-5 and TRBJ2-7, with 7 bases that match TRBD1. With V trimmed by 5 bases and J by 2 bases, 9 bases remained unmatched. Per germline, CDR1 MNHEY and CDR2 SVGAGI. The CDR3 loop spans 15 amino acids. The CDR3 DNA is TGTGCCAGCAGTAAAGGACAGGCTACGGCCTACGAGCAGTACTTC. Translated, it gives CASSKGQATAYEQYF.

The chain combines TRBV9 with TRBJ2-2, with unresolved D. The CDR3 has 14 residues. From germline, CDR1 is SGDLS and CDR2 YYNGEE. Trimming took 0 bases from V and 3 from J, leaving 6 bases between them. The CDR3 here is CASSVEPHTGELFF. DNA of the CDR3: TGTGCCAGCAGCGTAGAGCCGCACACCGGGGAGCTGTTTTTT.